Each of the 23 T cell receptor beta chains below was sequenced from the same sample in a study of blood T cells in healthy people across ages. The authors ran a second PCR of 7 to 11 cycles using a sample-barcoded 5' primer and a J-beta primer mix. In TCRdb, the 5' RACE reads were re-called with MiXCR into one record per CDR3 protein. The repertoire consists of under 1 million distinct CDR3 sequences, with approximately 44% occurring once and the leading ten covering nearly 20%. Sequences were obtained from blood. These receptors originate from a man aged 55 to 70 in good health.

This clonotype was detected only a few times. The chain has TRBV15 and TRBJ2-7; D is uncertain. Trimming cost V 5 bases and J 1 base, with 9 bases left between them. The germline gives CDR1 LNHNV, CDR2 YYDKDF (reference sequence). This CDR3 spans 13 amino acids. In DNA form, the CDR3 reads TGTGCCACCAGCGGCCGTCTTTCCTACGAGCAGTACTTC. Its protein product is CATSGRLSYEQYF.

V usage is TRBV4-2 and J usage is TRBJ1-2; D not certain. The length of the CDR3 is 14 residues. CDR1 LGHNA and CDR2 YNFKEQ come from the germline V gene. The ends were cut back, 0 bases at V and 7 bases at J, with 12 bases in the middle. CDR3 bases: TGTGCCAGCAGCCAAGAGGATTACGGGGTTGGCTACACCTTC. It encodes CASSQEDYGVGYTF.

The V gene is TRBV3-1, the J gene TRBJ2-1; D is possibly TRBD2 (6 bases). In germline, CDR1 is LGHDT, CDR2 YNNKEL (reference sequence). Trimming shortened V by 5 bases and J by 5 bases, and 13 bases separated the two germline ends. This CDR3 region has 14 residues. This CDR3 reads CASSASSVHNEQFF. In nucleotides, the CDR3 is TGTGCCAGCAGCGCATCTAGCGTACACAATGAGCAGTTCTTC.

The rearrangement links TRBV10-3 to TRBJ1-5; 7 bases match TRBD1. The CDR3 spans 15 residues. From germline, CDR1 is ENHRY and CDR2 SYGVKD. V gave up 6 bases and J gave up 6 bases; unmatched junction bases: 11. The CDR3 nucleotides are TGTGCCATCAGCCCTCCGAAGGGGGCGGGTCAGCCCCAGCATTTT. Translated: CAISPPKGAGQPQHF.

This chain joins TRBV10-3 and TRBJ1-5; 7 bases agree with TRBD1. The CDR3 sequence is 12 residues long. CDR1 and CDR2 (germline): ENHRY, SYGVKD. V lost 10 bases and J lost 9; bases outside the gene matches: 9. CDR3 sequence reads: CATTEPGGPQHF. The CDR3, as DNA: TGTGCCACCACAGAACCAGGGGGGCCCCAGCATTTT.

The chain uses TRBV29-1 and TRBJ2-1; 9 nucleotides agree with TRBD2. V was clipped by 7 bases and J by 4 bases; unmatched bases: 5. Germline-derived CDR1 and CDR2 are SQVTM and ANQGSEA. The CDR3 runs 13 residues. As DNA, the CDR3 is TGCAGCGCAGGACTAGCGCTGTACAATGAGCAGTTCTTC. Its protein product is CSAGLALYNEQFF.

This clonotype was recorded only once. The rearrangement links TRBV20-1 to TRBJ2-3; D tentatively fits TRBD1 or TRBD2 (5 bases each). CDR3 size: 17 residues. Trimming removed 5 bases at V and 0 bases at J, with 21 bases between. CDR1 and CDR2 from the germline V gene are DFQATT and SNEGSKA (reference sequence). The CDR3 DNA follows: TGCAGTGCTCTATTACTTGACCCCGGGGCTAGCACAGATACGCAGTATTTT. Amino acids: CSALLLDPGASTDTQYF.

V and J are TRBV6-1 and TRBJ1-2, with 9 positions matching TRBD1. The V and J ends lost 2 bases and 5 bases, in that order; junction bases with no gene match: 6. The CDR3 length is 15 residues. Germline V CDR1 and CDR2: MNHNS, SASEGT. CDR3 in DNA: TGTGCCAGCAGTGAACGCTTGGGACAGGGTTATGGCTACACCTTC. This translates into CASSERLGQGYGYTF.

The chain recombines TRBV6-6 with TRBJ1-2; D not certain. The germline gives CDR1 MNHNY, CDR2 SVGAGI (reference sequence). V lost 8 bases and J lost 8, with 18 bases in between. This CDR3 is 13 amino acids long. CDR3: CASQSGQSGGYTF. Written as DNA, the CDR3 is TGTGCCAGCCAATCCGGGCAGAGCGGGGGCTACACCTTC.

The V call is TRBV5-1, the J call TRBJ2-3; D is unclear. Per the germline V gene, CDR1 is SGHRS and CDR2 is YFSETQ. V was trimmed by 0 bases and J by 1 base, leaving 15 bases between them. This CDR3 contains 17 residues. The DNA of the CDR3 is TGCGCCAGCAGCTTGGCCCCCGGCCCAGTGGGCACAGATACGCAGTATTTT. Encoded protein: CASSLAPGPVGTDTQYF.

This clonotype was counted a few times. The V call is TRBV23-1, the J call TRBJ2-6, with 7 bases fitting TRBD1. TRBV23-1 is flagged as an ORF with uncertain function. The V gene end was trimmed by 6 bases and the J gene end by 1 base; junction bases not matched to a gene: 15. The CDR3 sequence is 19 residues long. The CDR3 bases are TGCGCCAGCAGCCGCAAAGGGCGACAGGGATCATCTGGGGCCAACGTCCTGACTTTC. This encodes CASSRKGRQGSSGANVLTF.

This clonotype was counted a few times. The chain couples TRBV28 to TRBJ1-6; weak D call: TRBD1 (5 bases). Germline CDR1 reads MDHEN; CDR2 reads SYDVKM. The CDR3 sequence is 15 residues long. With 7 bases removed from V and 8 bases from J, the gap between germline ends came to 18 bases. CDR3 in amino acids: CASTPLDEGDSPLHF. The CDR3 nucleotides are TGTGCCAGCACCCCTTTAGATGAAGGGGATTCACCCCTCCACTTT.

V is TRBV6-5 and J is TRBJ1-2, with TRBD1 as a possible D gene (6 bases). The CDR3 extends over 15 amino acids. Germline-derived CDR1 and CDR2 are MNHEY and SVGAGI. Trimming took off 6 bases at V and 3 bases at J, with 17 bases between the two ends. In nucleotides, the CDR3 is TGTGCCAGCAGGCCCGATTTCGGACAGCACTATGGCTACACCTTC. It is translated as CASRPDFGQHYGYTF.

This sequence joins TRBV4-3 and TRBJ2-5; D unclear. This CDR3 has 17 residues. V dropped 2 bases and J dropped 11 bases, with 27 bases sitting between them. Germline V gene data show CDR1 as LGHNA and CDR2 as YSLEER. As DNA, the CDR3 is TGCGCCAGCAGCCAAAACAACCCAACGTTTTCCTACAATGAGCAGTACTTC. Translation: CASSQNNPTFSYNEQYF.

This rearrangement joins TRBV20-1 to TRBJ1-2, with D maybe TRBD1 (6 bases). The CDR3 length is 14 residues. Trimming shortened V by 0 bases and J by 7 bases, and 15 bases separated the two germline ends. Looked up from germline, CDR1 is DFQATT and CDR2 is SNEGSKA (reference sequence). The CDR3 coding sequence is TGCAGTGCTAGAGATCGGGGCAGGGGAGGTGGCTACACCTTC. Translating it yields CSARDRGRGGGYTF.

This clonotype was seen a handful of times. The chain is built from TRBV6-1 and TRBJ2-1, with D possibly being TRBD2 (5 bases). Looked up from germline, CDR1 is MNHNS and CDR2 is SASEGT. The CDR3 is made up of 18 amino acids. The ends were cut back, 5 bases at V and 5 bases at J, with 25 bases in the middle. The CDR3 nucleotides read TGTGCCAGCAGTACCAACCGACGAGGGAGATTGGAAAACAATGAGCAGTTCTTC. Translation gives CASSTNRRGRLENNEQFF.

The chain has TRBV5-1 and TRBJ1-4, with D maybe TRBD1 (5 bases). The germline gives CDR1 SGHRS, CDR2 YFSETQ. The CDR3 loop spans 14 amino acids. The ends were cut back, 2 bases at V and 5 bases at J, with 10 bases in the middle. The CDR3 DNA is TGCGCCAGCAGCTTTGACAGCGGGAATGAAAAACTGTTTTTT. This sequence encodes CASSFDSGNEKLFF.

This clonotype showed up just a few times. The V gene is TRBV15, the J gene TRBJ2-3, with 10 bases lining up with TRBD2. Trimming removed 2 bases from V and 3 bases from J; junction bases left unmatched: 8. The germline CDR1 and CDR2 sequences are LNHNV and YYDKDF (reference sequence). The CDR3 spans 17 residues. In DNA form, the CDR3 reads TGTGCCACCAGCAGACCCATCCCGGGACTAGCGACAGATACGCAGTATTTT. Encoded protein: CATSRPIPGLATDTQYF.

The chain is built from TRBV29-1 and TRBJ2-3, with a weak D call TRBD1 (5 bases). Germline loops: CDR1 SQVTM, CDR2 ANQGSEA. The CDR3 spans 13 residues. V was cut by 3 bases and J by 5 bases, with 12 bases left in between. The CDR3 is CSVDRDVGDTQYF. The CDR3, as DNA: TGCAGCGTTGACAGGGATGTTGGAGATACGCAGTATTTT.

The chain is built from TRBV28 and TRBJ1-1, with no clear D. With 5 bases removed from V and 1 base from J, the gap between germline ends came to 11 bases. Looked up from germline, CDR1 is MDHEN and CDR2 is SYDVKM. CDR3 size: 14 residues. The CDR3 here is CASSPPLSNTEAFF. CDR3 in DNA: TGTGCCAGCAGTCCCCCTCTCTCGAACACTGAAGCTTTCTTT.

The CDR3 loop reads CASRQQGYEQYF. Here the CDR3 DNA reads TGTGCCAGCAGGCAACAGGGTTACGAGCAGTACTTC. The chain joins TRBV6-1 to TRBJ2-7; D is perhaps TRBD1 (6 bases). Per germline, CDR1 MNHNS and CDR2 SASEGT. V was trimmed by 6 bases and J by 4 bases, leaving 10 bases between them. CDR3 size: 12 residues.

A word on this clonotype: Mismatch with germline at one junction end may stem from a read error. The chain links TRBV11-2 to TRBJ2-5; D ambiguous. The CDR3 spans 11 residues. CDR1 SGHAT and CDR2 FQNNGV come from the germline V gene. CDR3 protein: CAGSLSETQYF. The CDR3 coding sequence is TGTGCCGGCAGCTTATCTGAGACCCAGTACTTC.

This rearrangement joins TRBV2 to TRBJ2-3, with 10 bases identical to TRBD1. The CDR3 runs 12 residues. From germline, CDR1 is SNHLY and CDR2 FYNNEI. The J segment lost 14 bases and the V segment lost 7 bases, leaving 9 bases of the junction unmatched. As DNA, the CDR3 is TGTGCCAGCACCGGACAGGGGGAGACGGGGTATTTT. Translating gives CASTGQGETGYF.